Described below is a single TCR beta chain sequence and its context. This sample is drawn from a study of blood T cell repertoires in COVID-19. The V and J ends lost 0 bases and 5 bases respectively, with 10 bases between them. Germline CDR1 and CDR2: SGHTA and FQGNSA. The CDR3 length is 14 residues. Profiled with immunoSEQ multiplex PCR; TCRdb holds only in-frame clones, not every one. The sample records some 250,000 clones, around 85% being singletons. The sample was peripheral blood. The receptor was isolated from a man aged 55-75 years with acute or convalescent COVID-19. This rearrangement joins TRBV7-2 to TRBJ2-5; D not resolved. The CDR3 DNA sequence: TGTGCCAGCAGCTTAGCTTCAGTGTCCGAGACCCAGTACTTC. Its protein product is CASSLASVSETQYF.